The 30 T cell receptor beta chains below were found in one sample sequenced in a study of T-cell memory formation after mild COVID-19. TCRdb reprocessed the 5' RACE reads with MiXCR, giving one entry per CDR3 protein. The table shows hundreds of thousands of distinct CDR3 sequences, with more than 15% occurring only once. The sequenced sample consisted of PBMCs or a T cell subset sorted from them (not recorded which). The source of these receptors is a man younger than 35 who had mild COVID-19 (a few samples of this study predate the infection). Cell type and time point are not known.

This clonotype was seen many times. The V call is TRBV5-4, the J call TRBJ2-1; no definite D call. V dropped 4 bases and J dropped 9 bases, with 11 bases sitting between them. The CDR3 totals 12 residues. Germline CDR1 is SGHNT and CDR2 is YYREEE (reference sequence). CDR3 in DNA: TGTGCCAGCAGCGACGAGAATGTTGAGCAGTTCTTC. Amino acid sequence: CASSDENVEQFF.

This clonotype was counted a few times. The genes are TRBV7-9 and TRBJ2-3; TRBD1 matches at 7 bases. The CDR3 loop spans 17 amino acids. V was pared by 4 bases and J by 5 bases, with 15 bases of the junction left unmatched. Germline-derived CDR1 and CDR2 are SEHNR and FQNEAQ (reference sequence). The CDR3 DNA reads TGTGCCAGCAGCTACGGATTGTGGACAGGTGAGGGAGATACGCAGTATTTT. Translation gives CASSYGLWTGEGDTQYF. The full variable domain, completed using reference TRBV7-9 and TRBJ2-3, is DTGVSQNPRHKITKRGQNVTFRCDPISEHNRLYWYRQTLGQGPEFLTYFQNEAQLEKSRLLSDRFSAERPKGSFSTLEIQRTEQGDSAMYLCASSYGLWTGEGDTQYFGPGTRLTVL.

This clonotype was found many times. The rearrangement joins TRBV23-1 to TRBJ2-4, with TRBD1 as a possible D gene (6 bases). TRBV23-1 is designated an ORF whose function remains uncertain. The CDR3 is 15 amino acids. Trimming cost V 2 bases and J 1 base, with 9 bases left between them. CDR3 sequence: CASSQAGDAKNIQYF. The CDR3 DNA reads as TGCGCCAGCAGTCAAGCAGGGGATGCCAAAAACATTCAGTACTTC.

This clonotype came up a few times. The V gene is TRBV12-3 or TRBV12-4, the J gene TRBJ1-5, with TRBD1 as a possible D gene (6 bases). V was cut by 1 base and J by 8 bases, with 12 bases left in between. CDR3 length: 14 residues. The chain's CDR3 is CASSLERGSEPQHF. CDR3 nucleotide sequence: TGTGCCAGCAGTTTAGAAAGGGGGTCAGAGCCCCAGCATTTT.

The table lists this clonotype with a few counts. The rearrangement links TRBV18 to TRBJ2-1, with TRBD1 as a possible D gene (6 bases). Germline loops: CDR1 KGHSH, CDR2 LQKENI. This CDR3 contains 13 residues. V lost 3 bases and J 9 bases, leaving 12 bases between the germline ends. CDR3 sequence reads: CASSPPDSREQFF. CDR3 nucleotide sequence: TGTGCCAGCTCACCTCCGGACAGCCGTGAGCAGTTCTTC.

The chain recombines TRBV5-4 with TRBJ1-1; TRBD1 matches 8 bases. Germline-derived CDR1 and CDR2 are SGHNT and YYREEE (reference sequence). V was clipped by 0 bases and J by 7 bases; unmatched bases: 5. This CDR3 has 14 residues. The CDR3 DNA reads TGTGCCAGCAGCTTGGCAGGGGGCGCGGTTGAAGCTTTCTTT. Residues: CASSLAGGAVEAFF.

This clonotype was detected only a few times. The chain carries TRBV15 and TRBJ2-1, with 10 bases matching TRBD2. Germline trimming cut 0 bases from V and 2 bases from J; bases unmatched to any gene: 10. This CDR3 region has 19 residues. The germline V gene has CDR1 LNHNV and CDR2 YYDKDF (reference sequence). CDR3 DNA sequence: TGTGCCACCAGCAGAGATATTTGGCTAGCGGGGGCCGCCTACAATGAGCAGTTCTTC. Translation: CATSRDIWLAGAAYNEQFF.

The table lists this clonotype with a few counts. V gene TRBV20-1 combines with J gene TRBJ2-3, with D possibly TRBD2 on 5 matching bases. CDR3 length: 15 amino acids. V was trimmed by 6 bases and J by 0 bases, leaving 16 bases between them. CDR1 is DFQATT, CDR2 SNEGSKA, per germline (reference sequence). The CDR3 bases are TGCAGTGCGGAGGAAACAGAAACTAGCACAGATACGCAGTATTTT. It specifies CSAEETETSTDTQYF.

CDR3 nucleotide sequence: TGTGCCAGCATCCTCCCGGGACAGGGTGACGAGCAGTACGTC. The encoded protein is CASILPGQGDEQYV. The chain carries TRBV28 and TRBJ2-7; 9 bases align to TRBD1. The CDR3 extends over 14 amino acids. Germline V gives CDR1 MDHEN, CDR2 SYDVKM. The J segment lost 5 bases and the V segment lost 7 bases, leaving 9 bases of the junction unmatched.

The CDR3 coding sequence is TGTGCCAGCAGCTTAGATGACGTAGGGGGCAATCAGCCCCAGCATTTT. Protein product: CASSLDDVGGNQPQHF. V gene TRBV11-2 combines with J gene TRBJ1-5; TRBD1 might be the D (5 bases). Germline V gene sequence: CDR1 SGHAT, CDR2 FQNNGV. Trimming took off 0 bases at V and 2 bases at J, with 11 bases between the two ends. The CDR3 runs 16 residues.

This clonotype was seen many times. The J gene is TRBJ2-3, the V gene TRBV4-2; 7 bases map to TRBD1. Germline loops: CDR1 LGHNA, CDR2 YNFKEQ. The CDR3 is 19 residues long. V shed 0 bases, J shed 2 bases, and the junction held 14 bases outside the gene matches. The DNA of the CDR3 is TGTGCCAGCAGCCAAGAAAGGGGGCATAACGGAGGCCTCACAGATACGCAGTATTTT. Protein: CASSQERGHNGGLTDTQYF.

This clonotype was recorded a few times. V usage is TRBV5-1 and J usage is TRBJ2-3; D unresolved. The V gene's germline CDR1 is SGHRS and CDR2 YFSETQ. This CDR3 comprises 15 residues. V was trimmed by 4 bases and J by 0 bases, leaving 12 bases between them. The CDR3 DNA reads TGCGCCAGCAGCGCGAGGACGGCTAGCACAGATACGCAGTATTTT. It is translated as CASSARTASTDTQYF. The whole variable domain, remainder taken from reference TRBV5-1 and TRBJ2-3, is KAGVTQTPRYLIKTRGQQVTLSCSPISGHRSVSWYQQTPGQGLQFLFEYFSETQRNKGNFPGRFSGRQFSNSRSEMNVSTLELGDSALYLCASSARTASTDTQYFGPGTRLTVL.

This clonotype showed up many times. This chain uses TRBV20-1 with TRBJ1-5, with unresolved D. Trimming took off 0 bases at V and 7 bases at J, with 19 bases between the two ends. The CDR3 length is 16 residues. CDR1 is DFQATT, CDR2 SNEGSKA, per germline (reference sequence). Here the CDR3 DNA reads TGCAGTGCTAGAGATTCCCGTCGGAGATCTAGGCAGCCCCAGCATTTT. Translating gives CSARDSRRRSRQPQHF.

CDR3 sequence: CASRTGDGANEKLFF. CDR3 sequence (DNA): TGTGCCAGCAGGACAGGGGATGGGGCAAATGAAAAACTGTTTTTT. The rearrangement uses TRBV4-2 and TRBJ1-4; 8 nucleotides match TRBD1. V shed 6 bases, J shed 5 bases, and the junction held 8 bases outside the gene matches. CDR1 is LGHNA, CDR2 YNFKEQ, per germline. The CDR3 sequence is 15 residues long.

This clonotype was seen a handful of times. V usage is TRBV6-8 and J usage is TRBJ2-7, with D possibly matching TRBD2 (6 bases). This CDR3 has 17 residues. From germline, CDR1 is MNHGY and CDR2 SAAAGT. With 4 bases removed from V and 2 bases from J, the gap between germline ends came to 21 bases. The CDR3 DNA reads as TGTGCCAGCAGTTCCCTACGCGGGGAGAAGAGGGCCTACGAGCAGTACGTC. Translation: CASSSLRGEKRAYEQYV.

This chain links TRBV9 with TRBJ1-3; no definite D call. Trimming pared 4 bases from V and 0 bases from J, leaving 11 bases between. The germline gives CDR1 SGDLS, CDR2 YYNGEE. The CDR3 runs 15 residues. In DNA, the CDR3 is TGTGCCAGCAGCCAAACGGGGATCTCTGGAAACACCATATATTTT. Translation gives CASSQTGISGNTIYF.

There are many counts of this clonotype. Here the CDR3 DNA reads TGTGCCAGCAGCTTAAGGGGCAATCAGCCCCAGCATTTT. This encodes CASSLRGNQPQHF. The V and J genes are TRBV7-2 and TRBJ1-5; D is undetermined. Germline V lookup: CDR1 SGHTA, CDR2 FQGNSA. Trimming took 2 bases from V and 2 from J, leaving 4 bases between them. This CDR3 region has 13 residues.

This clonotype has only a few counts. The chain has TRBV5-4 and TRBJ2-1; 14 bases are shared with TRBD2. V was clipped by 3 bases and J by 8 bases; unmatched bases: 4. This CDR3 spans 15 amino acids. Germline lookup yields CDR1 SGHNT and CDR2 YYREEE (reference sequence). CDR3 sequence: CASSSGTSGGYEQFF. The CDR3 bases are TGTGCCAGCAGCTCCGGGACTAGCGGGGGCTATGAGCAGTTCTTC.

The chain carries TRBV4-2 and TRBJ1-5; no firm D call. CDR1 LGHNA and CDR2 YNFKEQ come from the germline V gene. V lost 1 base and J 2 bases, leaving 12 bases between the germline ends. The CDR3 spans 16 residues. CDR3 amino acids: CASSQGLGLGNQPQHF. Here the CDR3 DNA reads TGTGCCAGCAGCCAAGGACTGGGGTTAGGCAATCAGCCCCAGCATTTT.

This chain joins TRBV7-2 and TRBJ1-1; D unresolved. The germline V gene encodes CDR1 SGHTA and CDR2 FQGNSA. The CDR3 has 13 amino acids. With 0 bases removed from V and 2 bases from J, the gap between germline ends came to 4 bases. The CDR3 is CASSLAANTEAFF. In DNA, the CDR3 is TGTGCCAGCAGCTTAGCGGCAAACACTGAAGCTTTCTTT.

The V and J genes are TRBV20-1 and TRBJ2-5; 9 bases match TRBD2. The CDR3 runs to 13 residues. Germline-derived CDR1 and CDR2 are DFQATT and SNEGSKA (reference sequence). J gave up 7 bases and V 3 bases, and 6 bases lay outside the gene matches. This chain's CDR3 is CSASGLAGSTQYF. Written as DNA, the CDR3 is TGCAGTGCTAGCGGGCTAGCGGGGTCGACCCAGTACTTC.

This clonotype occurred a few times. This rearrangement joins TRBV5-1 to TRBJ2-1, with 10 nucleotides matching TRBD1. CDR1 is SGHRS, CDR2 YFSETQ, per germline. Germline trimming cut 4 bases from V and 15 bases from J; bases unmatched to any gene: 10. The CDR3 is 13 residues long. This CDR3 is CASSRGTGELWFF. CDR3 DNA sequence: TGCGCCAGCAGCAGGGGGACAGGGGAGTTGTGGTTCTTC.

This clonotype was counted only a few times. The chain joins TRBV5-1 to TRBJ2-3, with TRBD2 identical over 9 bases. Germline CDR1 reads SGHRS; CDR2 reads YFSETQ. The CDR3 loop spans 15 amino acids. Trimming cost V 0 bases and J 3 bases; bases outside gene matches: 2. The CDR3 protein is CASSLVAGETDTQYF. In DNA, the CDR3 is TGCGCCAGCAGCTTGGTAGCGGGGGAGACAGATACGCAGTATTTT.

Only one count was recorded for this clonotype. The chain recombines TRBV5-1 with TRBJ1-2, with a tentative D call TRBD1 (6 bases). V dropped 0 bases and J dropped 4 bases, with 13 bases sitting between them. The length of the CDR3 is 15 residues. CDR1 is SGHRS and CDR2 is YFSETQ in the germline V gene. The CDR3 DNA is TGCGCCAGCAGCTTGGGGACAGAGTTCCTCTATGGCTACACCTTC. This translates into CASSLGTEFLYGYTF.

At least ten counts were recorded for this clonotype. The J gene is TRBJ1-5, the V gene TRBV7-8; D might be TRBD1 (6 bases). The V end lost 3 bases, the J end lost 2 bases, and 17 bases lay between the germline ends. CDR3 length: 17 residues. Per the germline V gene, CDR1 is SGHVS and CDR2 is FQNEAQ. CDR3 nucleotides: TGTGCCAGCAGCTTCAAAGACAGGCCCTTCGGCAATCAGCCCCAGCATTTT. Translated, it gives CASSFKDRPFGNQPQHF.

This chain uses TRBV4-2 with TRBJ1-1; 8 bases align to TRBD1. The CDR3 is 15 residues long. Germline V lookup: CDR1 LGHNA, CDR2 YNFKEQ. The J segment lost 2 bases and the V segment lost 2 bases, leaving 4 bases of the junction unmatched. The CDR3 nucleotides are TGTGCCAGCAGCCAACCGGGACAGGTCAACACTGAAGCTTTCTTT. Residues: CASSQPGQVNTEAFF.

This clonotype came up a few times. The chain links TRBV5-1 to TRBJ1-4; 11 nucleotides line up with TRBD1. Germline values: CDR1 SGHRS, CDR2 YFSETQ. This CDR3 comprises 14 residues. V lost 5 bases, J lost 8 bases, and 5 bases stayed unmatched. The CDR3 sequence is CASRRGTGGEKLFF. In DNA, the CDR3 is TGCGCCAGCAGACGCGGGACAGGGGGAGAAAAACTGTTTTTT. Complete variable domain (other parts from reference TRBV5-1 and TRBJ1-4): KAGVTQTPRYLIKTRGQQVTLSCSPISGHRSVSWYQQTPGQGLQFLFEYFSETQRNKGNFPGRFSGRQFSNSRSEMNVSTLELGDSALYLCASRRGTGGEKLFFGSGTQLSVL.

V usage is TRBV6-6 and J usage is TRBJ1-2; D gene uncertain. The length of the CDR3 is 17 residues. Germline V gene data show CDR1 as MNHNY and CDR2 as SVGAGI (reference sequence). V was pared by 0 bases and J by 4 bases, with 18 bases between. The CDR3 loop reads CASSYSITPSQGYGYTF. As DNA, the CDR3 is TGTGCCAGCAGTTACTCGATAACACCCTCCCAAGGCTATGGCTACACCTTC.

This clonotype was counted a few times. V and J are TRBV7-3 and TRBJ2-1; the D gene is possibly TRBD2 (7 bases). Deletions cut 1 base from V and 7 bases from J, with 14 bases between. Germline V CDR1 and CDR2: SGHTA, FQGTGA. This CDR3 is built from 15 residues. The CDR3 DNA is TGTGCCAGCAGCTTAATGCGGCGGGGGCGGAATGAGCAGTTCTTC. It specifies CASSLMRRGRNEQFF.

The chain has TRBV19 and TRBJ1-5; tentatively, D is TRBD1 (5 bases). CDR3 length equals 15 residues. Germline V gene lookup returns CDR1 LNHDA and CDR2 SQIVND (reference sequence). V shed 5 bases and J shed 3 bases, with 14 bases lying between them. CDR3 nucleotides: TGTGCCAGTAGTCAGCAGGGATTAGACAATCAGCCCCAGCATTTT. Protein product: CASSQQGLDNQPQHF.